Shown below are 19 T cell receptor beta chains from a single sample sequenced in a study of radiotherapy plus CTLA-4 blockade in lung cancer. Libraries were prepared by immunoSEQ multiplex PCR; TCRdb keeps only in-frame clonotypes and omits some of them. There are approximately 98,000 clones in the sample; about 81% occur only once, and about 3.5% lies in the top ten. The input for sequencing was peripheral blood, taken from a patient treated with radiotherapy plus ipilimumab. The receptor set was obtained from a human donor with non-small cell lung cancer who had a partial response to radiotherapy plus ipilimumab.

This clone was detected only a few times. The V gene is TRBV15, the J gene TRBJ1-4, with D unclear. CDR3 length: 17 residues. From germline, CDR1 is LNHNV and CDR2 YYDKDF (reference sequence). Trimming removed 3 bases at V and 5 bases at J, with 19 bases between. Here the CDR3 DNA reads TGTGCCACCAGCAGGCCATTATCGGCTGGAGGGAATGAAAAACTGTTTTTT. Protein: CATSRPLSAGGNEKLFF. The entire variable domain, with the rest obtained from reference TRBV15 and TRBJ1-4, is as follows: DAMVIQNPRYQVTQFGKPVTLSCSQTLNHNVMYWYQQKSSQAPKLLFHYYDKDFNNEADTPDNFQSRRPNTSFCFLDIRSPGLGDTAMYLCATSRPLSAGGNEKLFFGSGTQLSVL.

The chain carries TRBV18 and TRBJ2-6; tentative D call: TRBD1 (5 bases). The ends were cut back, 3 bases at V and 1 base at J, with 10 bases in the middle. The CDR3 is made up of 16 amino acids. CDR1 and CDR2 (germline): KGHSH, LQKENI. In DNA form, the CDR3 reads TGTGCCAGCTCACCCGACAGTCTGTCTGGGGCCAACGTCCTGACTTTC. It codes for CASSPDSLSGANVLTF.

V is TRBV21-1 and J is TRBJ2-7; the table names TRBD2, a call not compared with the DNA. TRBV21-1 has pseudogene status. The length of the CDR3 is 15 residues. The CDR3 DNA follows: TGTGCCAGCAGCGCATTTCCCGGGTCCCTCTACGAGCAGTACTTC. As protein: CASSAFPGSLYEQYF.

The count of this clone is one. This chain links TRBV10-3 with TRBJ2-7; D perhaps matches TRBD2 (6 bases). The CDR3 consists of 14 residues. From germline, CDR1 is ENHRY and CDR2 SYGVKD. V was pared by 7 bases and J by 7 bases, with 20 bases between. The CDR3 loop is CAITQVGPGGEQYF. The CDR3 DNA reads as TGTGCCATCACCCAAGTAGGGCCCGGAGGGGAGCAGTACTTC.

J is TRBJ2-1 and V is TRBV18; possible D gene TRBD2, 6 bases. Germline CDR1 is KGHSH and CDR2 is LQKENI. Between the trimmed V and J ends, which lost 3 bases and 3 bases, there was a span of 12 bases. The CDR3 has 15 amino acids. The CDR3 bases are TGTGCCAGCTCACCCCGGAGGGCCGGCTACAATGAGCAGTTCTTC. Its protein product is CASSPRRAGYNEQFF.

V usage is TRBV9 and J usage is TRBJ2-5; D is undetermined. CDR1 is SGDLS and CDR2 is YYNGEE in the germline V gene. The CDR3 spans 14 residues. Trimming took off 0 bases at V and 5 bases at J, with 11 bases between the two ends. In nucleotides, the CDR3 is TGTGCCAGCAGCGTAGCCTCTTACGAGGAGACCCAGTACTTC. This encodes CASSVASYEETQYF.

Written as DNA, the CDR3 is TGTGCCAGCAGCACGGGACTAGCGGGAGAGACCCAGTACTTC. It is translated as CASSTGLAGETQYF. V usage is TRBV7-3 and J usage is TRBJ2-5, with 12 bases lining up with TRBD2. V lost 5 bases, J lost 4 bases, and 2 bases stayed unmatched. Germline lookup yields CDR1 SGHTA and CDR2 FQGTGA. This CDR3 spans 14 amino acids.

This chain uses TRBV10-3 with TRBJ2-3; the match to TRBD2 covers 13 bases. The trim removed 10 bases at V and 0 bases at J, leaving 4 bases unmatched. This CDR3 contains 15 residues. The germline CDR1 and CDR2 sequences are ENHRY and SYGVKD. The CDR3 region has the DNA TGTGCCAGCCGACTAGCGGGGGGAAGCACAGATACGCAGTATTTT. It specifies CASRLAGGSTDTQYF.

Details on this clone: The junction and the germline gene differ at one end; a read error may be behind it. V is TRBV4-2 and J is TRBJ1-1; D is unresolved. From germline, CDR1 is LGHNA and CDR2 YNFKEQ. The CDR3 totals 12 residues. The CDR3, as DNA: TGTGCCAGCAGCCAAGATACGACTGCAGCTTTCTTT. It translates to CASSQDTTAAFF.

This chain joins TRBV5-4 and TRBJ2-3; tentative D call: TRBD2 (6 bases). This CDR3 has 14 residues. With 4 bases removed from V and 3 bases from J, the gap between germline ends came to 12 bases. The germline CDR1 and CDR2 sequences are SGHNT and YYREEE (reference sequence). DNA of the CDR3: TGTGCCAGCAGCCCGGGGGTGGCTACAGATACGCAGTATTTT. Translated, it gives CASSPGVATDTQYF.

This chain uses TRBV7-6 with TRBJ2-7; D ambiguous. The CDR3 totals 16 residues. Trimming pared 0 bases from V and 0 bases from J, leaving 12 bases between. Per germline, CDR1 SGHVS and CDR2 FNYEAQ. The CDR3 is CASSLALSRNSYEQYF. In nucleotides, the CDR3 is TGTGCCAGCAGCTTAGCTTTGTCCAGAAACTCCTACGAGCAGTACTTC. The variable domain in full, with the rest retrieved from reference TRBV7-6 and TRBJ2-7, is GAGVSQSPRYKVTKRGQDVALRCDPISGHVSLYWYRQALGQGPEFLTYFNYEAQQDKSGLPNDRFSAERPEGSISTLTIQRTEQRDSAMYRCASSLALSRNSYEQYFGPGTRLTVT.

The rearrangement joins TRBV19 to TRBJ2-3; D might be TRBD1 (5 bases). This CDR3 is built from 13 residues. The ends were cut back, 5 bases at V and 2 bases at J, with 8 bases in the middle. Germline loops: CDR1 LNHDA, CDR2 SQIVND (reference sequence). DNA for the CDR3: TGTGCCAGTAGTCCCAGGGACACAGATACGCAGTATTTT. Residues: CASSPRDTDTQYF.

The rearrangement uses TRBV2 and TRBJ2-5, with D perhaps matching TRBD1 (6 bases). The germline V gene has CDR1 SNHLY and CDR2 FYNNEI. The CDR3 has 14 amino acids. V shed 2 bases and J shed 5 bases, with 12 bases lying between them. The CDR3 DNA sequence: TGTGCCAGCAGTGAACAACAGGGCTCTGAGACCCAGTACTTC. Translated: CASSEQQGSETQYF.

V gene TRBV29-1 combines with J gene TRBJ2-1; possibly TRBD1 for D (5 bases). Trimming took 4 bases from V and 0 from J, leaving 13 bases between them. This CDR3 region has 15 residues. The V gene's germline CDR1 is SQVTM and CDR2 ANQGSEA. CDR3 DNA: TGCAGCGTTGGTTTAGGGGTAGGCTCCTACAATGAGCAGTTCTTC. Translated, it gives CSVGLGVGSYNEQFF.

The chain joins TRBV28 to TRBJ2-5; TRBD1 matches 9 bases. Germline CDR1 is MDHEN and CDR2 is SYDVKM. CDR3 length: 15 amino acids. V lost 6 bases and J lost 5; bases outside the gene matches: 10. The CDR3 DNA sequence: TGTGCCAGCAGGGAGCCGGGACAGGGAAAGGAGACCCAGTACTTC. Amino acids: CASREPGQGKETQYF.

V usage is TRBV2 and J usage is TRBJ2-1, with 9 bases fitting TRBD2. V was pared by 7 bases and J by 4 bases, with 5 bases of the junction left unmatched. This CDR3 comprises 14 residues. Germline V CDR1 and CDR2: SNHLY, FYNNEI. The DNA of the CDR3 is TGTGCCAGCATTGTGACTAGCGGTTACAATGAGCAGTTCTTC. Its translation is CASIVTSGYNEQFF.

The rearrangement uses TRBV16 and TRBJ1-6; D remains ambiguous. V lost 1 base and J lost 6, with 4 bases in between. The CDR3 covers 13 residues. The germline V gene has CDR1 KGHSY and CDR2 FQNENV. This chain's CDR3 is CASSQYGNSPLHF. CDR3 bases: TGTGCCAGCAGCCAATACGGTAATTCACCCCTCCACTTT.

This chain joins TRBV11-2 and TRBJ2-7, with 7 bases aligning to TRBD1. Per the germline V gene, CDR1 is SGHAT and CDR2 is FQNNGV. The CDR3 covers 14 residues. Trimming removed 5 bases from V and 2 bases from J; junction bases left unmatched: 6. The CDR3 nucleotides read TGTGCCAGCAGCGGTAAAAGGGGGCCCTACGAGCAGTACTTC. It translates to CASSGKRGPYEQYF.

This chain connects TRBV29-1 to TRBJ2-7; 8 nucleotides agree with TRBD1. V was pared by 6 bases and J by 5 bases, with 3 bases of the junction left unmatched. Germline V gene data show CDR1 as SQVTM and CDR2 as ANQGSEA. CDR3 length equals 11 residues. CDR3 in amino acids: CSVGTGHEQYF. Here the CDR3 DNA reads TGCAGCGTGGGGACAGGCCACGAGCAGTACTTC.